A single sample is the source of the 24 T cell receptor beta chains below, sequenced in a study of CD8 T cells in ankylosing spondylitis. In TCRdb, the 5' RACE reads were re-called with MiXCR into one record per CDR3 protein. Here the sample spans about 270,000 distinct CDR3 sequences, 32% being singletons. The sample taken for sequencing was blood, either unsorted or a sorted T cell fraction (not recorded which). All receptors come from a male donor with ankylosing spondylitis or in good health (not recorded which).

The V and J genes are TRBV29-1 and TRBJ2-6; D gene unclear. The germline V and J ends were trimmed by 7 bases and 2 bases, with 12 bases remaining between them. The CDR3 loop spans 14 amino acids. Germline lookup yields CDR1 SQVTM and CDR2 ANQGSEA. The CDR3 is CSAEFVTGANVLTF. In DNA, the CDR3 is TGCAGCGCAGAATTTGTGACTGGGGCCAACGTCCTGACTTTC.

The sample holds one count of this clonotype. V is TRBV9 and J is TRBJ2-2, with D uncertain. Trimming left V 2 bases short and J 3 bases short, with 5 bases between. There are 13 residues in the CDR3. Germline lookup yields CDR1 SGDLS and CDR2 YYNGEE. The CDR3 nucleotides read TGTGCCAGCAGCGTTACAGACACCGGGGAGCTGTTTTTT. Translated, it gives CASSVTDTGELFF.

The chain couples TRBV3-1 to TRBJ2-2, with 7 nucleotides matching TRBD1. V was pared by 6 bases and J by 7 bases, with 8 bases of the junction left unmatched. Per germline, CDR1 LGHDT and CDR2 YNNKEL (reference sequence). This CDR3 contains 14 residues. The CDR3 protein is CASRLQGYGGELFF. CDR3 in DNA: TGTGCCAGCAGGCTACAGGGGTATGGCGGGGAGCTGTTTTTT.

The chain recombines TRBV5-1 with TRBJ2-7; D is ambiguous. CDR1 and CDR2 from the germline V gene are SGHRS and YFSETQ. The CDR3 is 13 amino acids. Between the trimmed V and J ends, which lost 3 bases and 0 bases, there was a span of 7 bases. The chain's CDR3 is CASSYHSSYEQYF. The CDR3 DNA sequence: TGCGCCAGCAGCTACCACAGCTCCTACGAGCAGTACTTC.

This chain joins TRBV10-3 and TRBJ1-1, with a possible D match to TRBD1 (6 bases). Germline V gene sequence: CDR1 ENHRY, CDR2 SYGVKD. V lost 0 bases, J lost 7 bases, and 9 bases lay in between. The CDR3 covers 13 residues. The CDR3, as DNA: TGTGCCATCAGTGAGTCGACCAGGGGTGAAGCTTTCTTT. Protein product: CAISESTRGEAFF.

This rearrangement joins TRBV20-1 to TRBJ1-4; D unclear. There are 14 residues in the CDR3. CDR1 DFQATT and CDR2 SNEGSKA come from the germline V gene (reference sequence). With 0 bases removed from V and 5 bases from J, the gap between germline ends came to 10 bases. Here the CDR3 DNA reads TGCAGTGCTAGAGAAACCGGGCAGAATGAAAAACTGTTTTTT. Protein: CSARETGQNEKLFF.

The DNA of the CDR3 is TGTGCCAGCAGCTTCGGACAGGGGGATTTGGCGGGTGTTGGCTACACCTTC. Protein sequence: CASSFGQGDLAGVGYTF. The genes are TRBV5-5 and TRBJ1-2; 10 bases line up with TRBD1. The CDR3 is 17 residues long. The trim removed 2 bases at V and 7 bases at J, leaving 14 bases unmatched. Germline V gene lookup returns CDR1 SGHKS and CDR2 YYEKEE (reference sequence). Using reference TRBV5-5 and TRBJ1-2 for the parts outside the CDR3, the full variable domain is DAGVTQSPTHLIKTRGQQVTLRCSPISGHKSVSWYQQVLGQGPQFIFQYYEKEERGRGNFPDRFSARQFPNYSSELNVNALLLGDSALYLCASSFGQGDLAGVGYTFGSGTRLTVV.

The chain carries TRBV29-1 and TRBJ2-3; no clear D. This CDR3 is 14 amino acids long. The V end was cut by 4 bases, the J end by 6 bases, with 17 bases between. The germline CDR1 and CDR2 sequences are SQVTM and ANQGSEA. CDR3 protein: CSVGPAFSRDTQYF. The CDR3 region has the DNA TGCAGCGTTGGGCCAGCATTTTCTCGTGATACGCAGTATTTT.

The J gene is TRBJ2-1, the V gene TRBV6-1, with a possible D match to TRBD2 (6 bases). The germline gives CDR1 MNHNS, CDR2 SASEGT. The CDR3 has 16 amino acids. The germline V and J ends were trimmed by 5 bases and 7 bases, with 21 bases remaining between them. In DNA, the CDR3 is TGTGCCAGCAGTCCGTATAGTCCGGGGGTACTGAATGAGCAGTTCTTC. Protein product: CASSPYSPGVLNEQFF.

This clonotype was seen many times. The chain carries TRBV6-4 and TRBJ1-6; D is ambiguous. This CDR3 comprises 16 residues. Per germline, CDR1 MRHNA and CDR2 SNTAGT. Trimming shortened V by 5 bases and J by 8 bases, and 19 bases separated the two germline ends. The CDR3 spells CASSYRPRAIHSPLHF. CDR3 nucleotide sequence: TGTGCCAGCAGTTACCGACCGAGGGCCATACATTCACCCCTCCACTTT.

The genes are TRBV7-9 and TRBJ2-1; TRBD2 matches 7 bases. CDR1 and CDR2 from the germline V gene are SEHNR and FQNEAQ (reference sequence). The CDR3 length is 16 residues. Germline trimming cut 5 bases from V and 6 bases from J; bases unmatched to any gene: 13. DNA for the CDR3: TGTGCCAGCAGCCTCCTCCTAGCGGTGACGATCAATGAGCAGTTCTTC. It specifies CASSLLLAVTINEQFF.

This clonotype was detected a few times. This chain uses TRBV5-5 with TRBJ1-2; TRBD1 matches 10 bases. The CDR3 extends over 17 amino acids. From germline, CDR1 is SGHKS and CDR2 YYEKEE (reference sequence). Trimming at V came to 4 bases and at J to 4 bases, leaving 13 bases not matched to a gene. CDR3 nucleotides: TGTGCCAGCAGCCCAGAAGGGACAGGGGCCAGGGGCTATGGCTACACCTTC. Protein: CASSPEGTGARGYGYTF.

This clonotype is categorized as medium-sized (0.01 to 0.1%). The rearrangement links TRBV10-2 to TRBJ2-3; D is possibly TRBD1 or TRBD2 (6 bases each). Trimming removed 3 bases from V and 4 bases from J, with 11 bases in between. This CDR3 contains 14 residues. CDR1 WSHSY and CDR2 SAAADI come from the germline V gene. The CDR3 loop is CASSESRGADTQYF. CDR3 nucleotides: TGCGCCAGCAGTGAATCGAGGGGGGCAGATACGCAGTATTTT.

The V and J genes are TRBV2 and TRBJ1-5; D is uncertain. This CDR3 has 14 amino acids. Trimming left V 5 bases short and J 4 bases short, with 12 bases between. Germline lookup yields CDR1 SNHLY and CDR2 FYNNEI. The CDR3 sequence: CASSTRAGNQPQHF. CDR3 nucleotides: TGTGCCAGCAGTACGAGGGCCGGTAATCAGCCCCAGCATTTT.

In its sample, this clonotype was seen a few times. This chain connects TRBV7-9 to TRBJ1-2; D may be TRBD1 (5 bases). V lost 4 bases, J lost 5 bases, and 17 bases lay in between. Germline values: CDR1 SEHNR, CDR2 FQNEAQ (reference sequence). There are 15 residues in the CDR3. The CDR3 region is CASSSAGGGLYGYTF. The DNA of the CDR3 is TGTGCCAGCAGCTCGGCCGGGGGAGGTCTTTATGGCTACACCTTC.

Regarding this clonotype: The junction departs from germline at one end; a sequencing error may be responsible. The rearrangement uses TRBV20-1 and TRBJ1-4; TRBD1 matches at 7 bases. The germline CDR1 and CDR2 sequences are DFQATT and SNEGSKA (reference sequence). This CDR3 spans 17 amino acids. CDR3 region: CCASPQGPDATNEKLFF. The DNA for the CDR3 is TGCTGTGCTAGCCCACAGGGGCCGGATGCAACTAATGAAAAACTGTTTTTT.

This clonotype has a single count. This chain connects TRBV7-3 to TRBJ2-6; 10 positions agree with TRBD2. V lost 3 bases and J lost 1; bases outside the gene matches: 6. CDR1 is SGHTA, CDR2 FQGTGA, per germline. The CDR3 is made up of 18 amino acids. The CDR3: CASSLTSGLGSGANVLTF. The CDR3 bases are TGTGCCAGCAGCTTGACTAGCGGGTTGGGGTCTGGGGCCAACGTCCTGACTTTC.

The V gene is TRBV7-9, the J gene TRBJ2-2; no clear D. V lost 2 bases and J 7 bases, leaving 5 bases between the germline ends. The CDR3 is 12 residues long. Germline V gives CDR1 SEHNR, CDR2 FQNEAQ (reference sequence). The CDR3 DNA follows: TGTGCCAGCAGCTTACTTGTCGGGGAGCTGTTTTTT. Its protein is CASSLLVGELFF.

There are a few counts of this clonotype. V and J are TRBV20-1 and TRBJ1-1; 8 nucleotides line up with TRBD1. The germline V gene encodes CDR1 DFQATT and CDR2 SNEGSKA (reference sequence). There are 16 residues in the CDR3. V shed 5 bases, J shed 0 bases, and the junction held 11 bases outside the gene matches. CDR3 residues: CSAGSGGARVNTEAFF. For the CDR3, the DNA is TGCAGTGCTGGGTCAGGGGGCGCGCGGGTGAACACTGAAGCTTTCTTT.

This rearrangement joins TRBV27 to TRBJ2-2, with 7 bases matching TRBD2. CDR1 and CDR2 (germline): MNHEY, SMNVEV (reference sequence). The CDR3 is 17 amino acids. V lost 7 bases to trimming and J lost 2 bases; unmatched junction nucleotides: 13. CDR3 residues: CASTPRGGPLNTGELFF. CDR3 bases: TGTGCCAGCACCCCTCGGGGAGGGCCGCTAAACACCGGGGAGCTGTTTTTT.

This clonotype appeared a few times. V gene TRBV20-1 combines with J gene TRBJ1-5; no firm D call. Germline loops: CDR1 DFQATT, CDR2 SNEGSKA (reference sequence). V shed 5 bases and J shed 6 bases, with 17 bases lying between them. The CDR3 loop spans 14 amino acids. This CDR3 reads CSAGEGLASQPQHF. The DNA of the CDR3 is TGCAGTGCTGGCGAGGGTTTGGCTTCTCAGCCCCAGCATTTT.

The V gene is TRBV10-3, the J gene TRBJ2-3, with D perhaps assigned TRBD1 or TRBD2 (5 bases each). CDR3 length equals 17 residues. The V end was cut by 0 bases, the J end by 4 bases, with 17 bases between. The germline gives CDR1 ENHRY, CDR2 SYGVKD. CDR3 DNA sequence: TGTGCCATCAGTGAGTCGCATTTACAGGCGGGTCCAGATACGCAGTATTTT. Translating gives CAISESHLQAGPDTQYF.

The chain links TRBV18 to TRBJ2-3; D perhaps matches TRBD2 (7 bases). Per the germline V gene, CDR1 is KGHSH and CDR2 is LQKENI. The ends were cut back, 5 bases at V and 0 bases at J, with 33 bases in the middle. The CDR3 contains 22 residues. CDR3 DNA: TGTGCCAGCTCAACCAGGGTCCGCCGGGGGGCGCCTCGATCGTCTAGCACAGATACGCAGTATTTT. Its translation: CASSTRVRRGAPRSSSTDTQYF.

This clonotype came up a few times. This chain uses TRBV24-1 with TRBJ2-7; D assignment may be TRBD1 or TRBD2 (5 bases each). CDR3 length: 11 amino acids. V was cut by 4 bases and J by 10 bases, with 10 bases left in between. Germline V gene sequence: CDR1 KGHDR, CDR2 SFDVKD. CDR3 nucleotides: TGTGCCACCAGTGACAGGGACGGCCAGTACTTC. As protein: CATSDRDGQYF.